The 24 T cell receptor beta chains in this list originate from one sample, sequenced in a study of cytomegalovirus exposure and HLA in healthy donors. Clones were read by immunoSEQ multiplex PCR, and TCRdb kept only the in-frame ones, dropping some. The sample holds about 82,000 clones, approximately 93% seen once. Sequences were obtained from PBMCs. These receptors were taken from a man younger than 30 in good health and CMV-seronegative.

The rearrangement joins TRBV19 to TRBJ2-7, with 7 bases identical to TRBD1. The V gene end was trimmed by 6 bases and the J gene end by 0 bases; junction bases not matched to a gene: 11. Germline V gene sequence: CDR1 LNHDA, CDR2 SQIVND (reference sequence). CDR3 length: 16 residues. The CDR3 coding sequence is TGTGCCAGTAGCATCCGGACAGGACCGAGCTCCTACGAGCAGTACTTC. This codes for CASSIRTGPSSYEQYF.

This chain connects TRBV18 to TRBJ1-3, with D uncertain. Trimming took off 0 bases at V and 0 bases at J, with 3 bases between the two ends. Germline-derived CDR1 and CDR2 are KGHSH and LQKENI. The CDR3 has 14 amino acids. The CDR3 sequence is CASSPPGSGNTIYF. The DNA for the CDR3 is TGTGCCAGCTCACCACCCGGCTCTGGAAACACCATATATTTT.

This clone came up once. The chain uses TRBV6-6 and TRBJ1-1; 8 bases agree with TRBD1. In germline, CDR1 is MNHNY, CDR2 SVGAGI (reference sequence). V lost 5 bases to trimming and J lost 5 bases; unmatched junction nucleotides: 10. The CDR3 is made up of 15 amino acids. CDR3 DNA sequence: TGTGCCAGCAGTACTCGGGACAGGCCGAGAACTGAAGCTTTCTTT. Its protein product is CASSTRDRPRTEAFF.

The table lists this clone with a few counts. The chain combines TRBV6-5 with TRBJ1-1; weak D call: TRBD1 (6 bases). Looked up from germline, CDR1 is MNHEY and CDR2 is SVGAGI. The CDR3 has 12 residues. V lost 8 bases and J lost 6, with 13 bases in between. The CDR3 sequence is CASLSRGPEAFF. The CDR3 DNA sequence: TGTGCCAGCCTATCCAGGGGTCCTGAAGCTTTCTTT.

The chain combines TRBV7-8 with TRBJ1-5, with D possibly TRBD1 on 6 matching bases. Germline V CDR1 and CDR2: SGHVS, FQNEAQ. The CDR3 sequence is 14 residues long. V dropped 7 bases and J dropped 4 bases, with 14 bases sitting between them. CDR3 coding DNA: TGTGCCAGCACCCTAAGGGGGGGGAATCAGCCCCAGCATTTT. Protein: CASTLRGGNQPQHF. Supplemented by reference TRBV7-8 and TRBJ1-5, the full variable domain reads GAGVSQSPRYKVAKRGQDVALRCDPISGHVSLFWYQQALGQGPEFLTYFQNEAQLDKSGLPSDRFFAERPEGSVSTLKIQRTQQEDSAVYLCASTLRGGNQPQHFGDGTRLSIL.

The rearrangement uses TRBV28 and TRBJ1-5, with a possible D match to TRBD1 (5 bases). CDR3 length: 16 residues. From germline, CDR1 is MDHEN and CDR2 SYDVKM. V was cut by 5 bases and J by 7 bases, with 21 bases left in between. The CDR3 region is CASSPLQGGVYQPQHF. In nucleotides, the CDR3 is TGTGCCAGCAGTCCCCTCCAGGGAGGCGTATACCAGCCCCAGCATTTT.

The chain couples TRBV5-6 to TRBJ1-1; no clear D. CDR1 is SGHDT, CDR2 YYEEEE, per germline. The V end lost 0 bases, the J end lost 1 base, and 16 bases lay between the germline ends. The CDR3 length is 17 residues. Here the CDR3 DNA reads TGTGCCAGCAGCTTGGGATTTAATGGAGTACGGAACACTGAAGCTTTCTTT. This sequence encodes CASSLGFNGVRNTEAFF.

The chain joins TRBV2 to TRBJ2-2, with D perhaps matching TRBD2 (5 bases). The CDR3 extends over 14 amino acids. Germline V lookup: CDR1 SNHLY, CDR2 FYNNEI. V gave up 8 bases and J gave up 2 bases, with 12 bases separating them. In DNA form, the CDR3 reads TGTGCCAGCTGGGAGCCGGGTAACACCGGGGAGCTGTTTTTT. This sequence encodes CASWEPGNTGELFF.

The gene calls are TRBV6-5 and TRBJ1-4; unclear D gene. The germline CDR1 and CDR2 sequences are MNHEY and SVGAGI. The CDR3 extends over 15 amino acids. The V and J ends lost 4 bases and 3 bases respectively, with 12 bases between them. CDR3 sequence: CASSSGDRANEKLFF. CDR3 DNA sequence: TGTGCCAGCAGTTCCGGGGATAGGGCTAATGAAAAACTGTTTTTT.

This clone came up once. The chain recombines TRBV10-2 with TRBJ2-4; no definite D call. Germline lookup yields CDR1 WSHSY and CDR2 SAAADI. This CDR3 is built from 13 residues. Trimming stripped 6 bases from V and 5 bases from J, with 11 bases between. The CDR3 loop is CASSWSEENIQYF. The CDR3 nucleotides read TGCGCCAGCAGCTGGTCAGAAGAAAACATTCAGTACTTC.

This chain links TRBV27 with TRBJ2-3; 9 bases fit TRBD1. V was pared by 3 bases and J by 1 base, with 2 bases of the junction left unmatched. Germline V gives CDR1 MNHEY, CDR2 SMNVEV (reference sequence). This CDR3 has 15 amino acids. CDR3 amino acids: CASSFRTGGTDTQYF. The CDR3 region has the DNA TGTGCCAGCAGTTTCCGGACAGGGGGCACAGATACGCAGTATTTT.

The rearrangement joins TRBV5-8 to TRBJ2-1; TRBD2 aligns across 8 bases. Germline V CDR1 and CDR2: SGHTS, YDEGEE. Trimming cost V 4 bases and J 10 bases; bases outside gene matches: 16. CDR3 size: 16 residues. The CDR3 DNA sequence: TGTGCCAGCAGCGGGGGAAACCGGGAGGGCCTTGAAGAGCAGTTCTTC. Its translation is CASSGGNREGLEEQFF.

The V gene is TRBV7-8, the J gene TRBJ2-7; 7 bases fit TRBD2. This CDR3 has 16 amino acids. CDR1 SGHVS and CDR2 FQNEAQ come from the germline V gene. V dropped 2 bases and J dropped 6; count of bases not matched to a gene: 13. In nucleotides, the CDR3 is TGTGCCAGCAGCTTAAGGGGACGGGGGGTATTTGCCGAGCAGTACTTC. Protein sequence: CASSLRGRGVFAEQYF.

This chain connects TRBV5-1 to TRBJ2-7, with a weak D call TRBD2 (5 bases). This CDR3 is built from 16 residues. V was trimmed by 4 bases and J by 0 bases, leaving 17 bases between them. Germline CDR1 reads SGHRS; CDR2 reads YFSETQ. The CDR3 is CASSLTLDLSSYEQYF. The CDR3, as DNA: TGCGCCAGCAGCCTGACACTAGACCTGAGCTCCTACGAGCAGTACTTC. Using reference TRBV5-1 and TRBJ2-7 for the parts outside the CDR3, the full variable domain is KAGVTQTPRYLIKTRGQQVTLSCSPISGHRSVSWYQQTPGQGLQFLFEYFSETQRNKGNFPGRFSGRQFSNSRSEMNVSTLELGDSALYLCASSLTLDLSSYEQYFGPGTRLTVT.

A few counts support this clone. The chain combines TRBV7-9 with TRBJ2-7, with TRBD2 identical over 7 bases. The CDR3 runs 14 residues. Trimming cost V 3 bases and J 2 bases; bases outside gene matches: 4. Germline V CDR1 and CDR2: SEHNR, FQNEAQ (reference sequence). The CDR3 loop is CASSFLGGTYEQYF. In DNA form, the CDR3 reads TGTGCCAGCAGCTTTCTGGGGGGGACCTACGAGCAGTACTTC.

V usage is TRBV4-2 and J usage is TRBJ1-2, with TRBD1 matching over 7 bases. This CDR3 is built from 15 residues. Trimming at V came to 3 bases and at J to 2 bases, leaving 6 bases not matched to a gene. Germline assignment: CDR1 LGHNA and CDR2 YNFKEQ. The CDR3 is CASSQTGTFNYGYTF. The CDR3, as DNA: TGTGCCAGCAGCCAGACAGGGACATTCAACTATGGCTACACCTTC.

The V and J genes are TRBV16 and TRBJ2-7, with 7 nucleotides matching TRBD1. There are 16 residues in the CDR3. With 3 bases clipped from V and 1 base from J, the junction kept 9 bases outside the gene matches. Germline V CDR1 and CDR2: KGHSY, FQNENV. The CDR3 DNA is TGTGCCAGCAGCCAGTCTCCCGGGACAGCTTCCTACGAGCAGTACTTC. This codes for CASSQSPGTASYEQYF. Supplemented by reference TRBV16 and TRBJ2-7, the full variable domain reads GEEVAQTPKHLVRGEGQKAKLYCAPIKGHSYVFWYQQVLKNEFKFLISFQNENVFDETGMPKERFSAKCLPNSPCSLEIQATKLEDSAVYFCASSQSPGTASYEQYFGPGTRLTVT.

This clone was seen only once. V is TRBV6-5 and J is TRBJ1-1; tentative D call: TRBD1 (6 bases). There are 12 residues in the CDR3. Trimming took 2 bases from V and 11 from J, leaving 12 bases between them. Germline V CDR1 and CDR2: MNHEY, SVGAGI. This CDR3 is CASSYNGGAAFF. CDR3 DNA: TGTGCCAGCAGTTACAACGGGGGGGCGGCTTTCTTT.

This chain connects TRBV7-2 to TRBJ2-1; TRBD2 aligns across 12 bases. Germline values: CDR1 SGHTA, CDR2 FQGNSA. The CDR3 sequence is 17 residues long. J lost 5 bases, V lost 3 bases, and 8 bases had no gene match. DNA for the CDR3: TGTGCCAGCAGCTTCCGGACTAGCGGGAAAGTAAACAATGAGCAGTTCTTC. Its translation is CASSFRTSGKVNNEQFF.

In this sample, this clone turned up once. The DNA of the CDR3 is TGTGCCAGCAGCTTAGTACAGACTATGAACACTGAAGCTTTCTTT. This sequence encodes CASSLVQTMNTEAFF. The chain has TRBV11-1 and TRBJ1-1; D not certain. CDR3 length: 15 amino acids. Germline values: CDR1 SGHAT, CDR2 FQDESV (reference sequence). Trimming removed 1 base from V and 0 bases from J, with 9 bases in between.

The V and J genes are TRBV29-1 and TRBJ1-6; D may be TRBD1 (6 bases). The V gene's germline CDR1 is SQVTM and CDR2 ANQGSEA. The CDR3 spans 14 residues. V was cut by 6 bases and J by 7 bases, with 16 bases left in between. The CDR3: CSVRIRTANSPLHF. For the CDR3, the DNA is TGCAGCGTCCGGATTAGGACAGCCAATTCACCCCTCCACTTT. Based on the CDR3 plus reference TRBV29-1 and TRBJ1-6, the full variable domain is SAVISQKPSRDICQRGTSLTIQCQVDSQVTMMFWYRQQPGQSLTLIATANQGSEATYESGFVIDKFPISRPNLTFSTLTVSNMSPEDSSIYLCSVRIRTANSPLHFGNGTRLTVT.

This clone was observed a single time. The CDR3 region has the DNA TGTGCCAGCAGCTCCCAAGGGACTGGGACCTACGAGCAGTACTTC. Amino acids: CASSSQGTGTYEQYF. V gene TRBV11-3 combines with J gene TRBJ2-7, with a weak D call TRBD2 (6 bases). This CDR3 contains 15 residues. Germline V gene lookup returns CDR1 SGHNT and CDR2 YENEEA. Between the trimmed V and J ends, which lost 4 bases and 2 bases, there was a span of 15 bases.

J is TRBJ1-2 and V is TRBV10-3; TRBD1 matches at 7 bases. This CDR3 has 14 residues. V lost 0 bases and J lost 7; bases outside the gene matches: 5. CDR1 is ENHRY and CDR2 is SYGVKD in the germline V gene. The CDR3 loop is CAISESGQLIGYTF. The DNA of the CDR3 is TGTGCCATCAGTGAGTCGGGACAGTTAATTGGCTACACCTTC.

The J gene is TRBJ1-2, the V gene TRBV19; 7 bases fit TRBD1. The ends lost 6 bases at V and 6 bases at J; junction bases unmatched: 13. The CDR3 has 15 residues. Germline V gene data show CDR1 as LNHDA and CDR2 as SQIVND (reference sequence). The CDR3 region is CASSRQGLSVHGYTF. CDR3 coding DNA: TGTGCCAGTAGCAGACAGGGCCTTAGCGTCCATGGCTACACCTTC.